This is a list of T cell receptor beta chains from one sample in a study of T-cell memory formation after mild COVID-19. TCRdb analysed the 5' RACE reads with MiXCR anew, one entry per CDR3 protein. Here the sample spans a few hundred thousand distinct CDR3 sequences, 25% to 30% being singletons. Sequencing was done on a sample of PBMCs or a T cell subset sorted from them (not recorded which). These receptors were obtained from an adult woman who had mild COVID-19 (a few samples of this study predate the infection). Cell type and time point are not known. Both conserved end residues are part of each CDR3. A D gene is named only where the DNA matches it firmly. Some rows have no size entry. The others give once, few or many, or a class for an expanded clone.

CSVGSVVGSNQPQHF TGCAGCGTTGGCTCGGTTGTAGGGAGCAATCAGCCCCAGCATTTT NA TRBJ1-5 NA TRBV29-1
CASSSPGSWGSDTQYF TGCGCCAGCAGCTCCCCGGGGTCGTGGGGGTCAGATACGCAGTATTTT NA TRBJ2-3 NA TRBV5-1
CASSFGSSYNEQFF TGCGCCAGCAGCTTCGGCAGCTCCTACAATGAGCAGTTCTTC NA TRBJ2-1 NA TRBV5-1
CASSNPSSGRRDTQYF TGTGCCAGCAGCAACCCTTCTAGCGGGAGGAGAGATACGCAGTATTTT once TRBJ2-3 TRBD2 TRBV7-9
CASSARTSGGDEQFF TGTGCCAGCAGCGCCCGGACTAGCGGGGGCGATGAGCAGTTCTTC few TRBJ2-1 TRBD2 TRBV7-2
CASSSGWSGTGGNEQFF TGTGCCAGCTCATCAGGATGGTCCGGGACAGGGGGCAATGAGCAGTTCTTC NA TRBJ2-1 TRBD1 TRBV18
CASLGNAPTTQYF TGTGCCAGCCTTGGGAATGCTCCTACGACGCAGTACTTC NA TRBJ2-7 NA TRBV2
CASSYSPRGRTDTQYF TGTGCCAGCAGTTACTCCCCACGGGGCCGCACAGATACGCAGTATTTT NA TRBJ2-3 NA TRBV6-5
CASSESEGSNQPQHF TGTGCCAGCAGTGAATCCGAGGGGAGCAATCAGCCCCAGCATTTT NA TRBJ1-5 NA TRBV25-1
CATSDKHLRETQYF TGTGCCACCAGTGATAAACACCTCCGGGAGACCCAGTACTTC NA TRBJ2-5 NA TRBV24-1
CASRGRGANEQYF TGTGCCAGCAGGGGGCGGGGGGCGAACGAGCAGTACTTC NA TRBJ2-7 TRBD2 TRBV6-2/TRBV6-3
CASSSRLAIEQYF TGTGCCAGCAGCTCGCGACTAGCCATCGAGCAGTACTTC few TRBJ2-7 TRBD2 TRBV7-9
CASSLERNTGELFF TGTGCCAGCAGCTTAGAGCGGAACACCGGGGAGCTGTTTTTT few TRBJ2-2 NA TRBV7-9
CASSLTGTRGNEQFF TGTGCCAGCAGTTTAACCGGGACTAGGGGCAATGAGCAGTTCTTC NA TRBJ2-1 TRBD2 TRBV6-2/TRBV6-3
CASSQAGTPLSGANVLTF TGTGCCAGCAGCCAGGCCGGGACGCCTCTCTCTGGGGCCAACGTCCTGACTTTC NA TRBJ2-6 NA TRBV3-1
CASRGRSYNSPLHF TGTGCCAGCAGGGGACGGTCCTATAATTCACCCCTCCACTTT NA TRBJ1-6 NA TRBV3-1
CSVELSTGEETQYF TGCAGCGTTGAGCTCAGTACAGGGGAAGAGACCCAGTACTTC few TRBJ2-5 TRBD1 TRBV29-1
CASSGWGTDDYEQYF TGCGCCAGCAGCGGGTGGGGGACAGACGACTACGAGCAGTACTTC few TRBJ2-7 TRBD1 TRBV5-1
CASSPRGREQFF TGTGCCAGCAGCCCCCGAGGGAGGGAGCAGTTCTTC few TRBJ2-1 NA TRBV9
CASRRGLAAALGTQYF TGTGCCAGCAGGAGAGGACTAGCGGCGGCACTGGGTACGCAGTATTTT NA TRBJ2-3 TRBD2 TRBV27
CASSRGQGILDTQYF TGTGCCAGCTCTCGAGGACAGGGGATATTGGATACGCAGTATTTT few TRBJ2-3 TRBD1 TRBV18
CASSPITGVSYNEQFF TGCGCCAGCAGCCCTATTACAGGGGTTTCCTACAATGAGCAGTTCTTC NA TRBJ2-1 TRBD1 TRBV4-1
CASSPRGVAGAEQYF TGTGCCAGCAGTCCTAGGGGTGTGGCGGGAGCCGAGCAGTACTTC few TRBJ2-7 TRBD2 TRBV6-2/TRBV6-3
CASSQDNYGSSVTDTQYF TGTGCCAGCAGCCAAGATAACTACGGCAGTTCCGTCACAGATACGCAGTATTTT once TRBJ2-3 NA TRBV4-2
CASSPSPDFNEQFF TGTGCCAGCAGCCCAAGTCCCGATTTCAATGAGCAGTTCTTC few TRBJ2-1 NA TRBV11-1
CASSFSGGRSDTQYF TGCGCCAGCAGCTTCTCGGGGGGTAGGTCAGATACGCAGTATTTT few TRBJ2-3 TRBD2 TRBV5-1
CASSFVREQYF TGTGCCAGCAGCTTTGTGCGCGAGCAGTACTTC NA TRBJ2-7 NA TRBV5-6
CASSGQGSRQPQHF TGTGCCAGCAGCGGACAGGGTAGCCGTCAGCCCCAGCATTTT NA TRBJ1-5 TRBD1 TRBV7-9
CASSSLLIGTGELFF TGTGCCAGCAGCTCCCTCTTAATTGGCACCGGGGAGCTGTTTTTT few TRBJ2-2 NA TRBV7-9
CASSALPGRGTYEQYF TGTGCCAGCAGCGCCCTGCCGGGACGAGGGACCTACGAGCAGTACTTC NA TRBJ2-7 NA TRBV9
CASSLVPGPKTQYF TGTGCCAGCAGCTTGGTCCCGGGCCCGAAGACCCAGTACTTC few TRBJ2-5 NA TRBV5-5
CSVRGLGLNTDTQYF TGCAGCGTTCGCGGACTAGGCCTCAACACAGATACGCAGTATTTT NA TRBJ2-3 TRBD2 TRBV29-1
CASSFQGWTGELFF TGTGCCAGCAGCTTCCAAGGATGGACCGGGGAGCTGTTTTTT once TRBJ2-2 NA TRBV7-3
CASSLEPGITYNEQFF TGTGCCAGCAGCTTAGAGCCAGGGATAACCTACAATGAGCAGTTCTTC NA TRBJ2-1 NA TRBV11-2
CASSLSVGEETQYF TGTGCCAGCAGCTTATCGGTGGGGGAAGAGACCCAGTACTTC few TRBJ2-5 NA TRBV7-2
CASEVNTEAFF TGTGCCAGCGAGGTGAACACTGAAGCTTTCTTT NA TRBJ1-1 NA TRBV2
CASSWTSGAQYF TGCGCCAGCAGCTGGACTAGCGGGGCGCAGTATTTT few TRBJ2-3 TRBD2 TRBV5-1
CASSVVEQFF TGTGCCAGCAGCGTAGTTGAGCAGTTCTTC NA TRBJ2-1 NA TRBV9
CASSLHPTGGDNEQFF TGTGCCAGCAGTCTACATCCCACAGGGGGGGACAATGAGCAGTTCTTC NA TRBJ2-1 NA TRBV27
CASIRGTEAFF TGCGCCAGCATCCGGGGGACTGAAGCTTTCTTT NA TRBJ1-1 NA TRBV5-1
CASSEDTEAFF TGTGCCAGCAGTGAGGACACTGAAGCTTTCTTT few TRBJ1-1 NA TRBV2
CASSPTRGGIQETQYF TGTGCCAGCAGCCCGACCCGAGGGGGGATACAAGAGACCCAGTACTTC NA TRBJ2-5 NA TRBV11-2
CSAEPRGQGNYGYTF TGCAGTGCCGAGCCCCGGGGACAGGGGAACTATGGCTACACCTTC few TRBJ1-2 TRBD1 TRBV20-1
CASSPPLRDRPDTEAFF TGTGCCAGCAGCCCACCCCTTCGTGACAGACCCGACACTGAAGCTTTCTTT NA TRBJ1-1 NA TRBV9
CASILAGGHSNEQFF TGTGCCAGCATCCTAGCGGGGGGGCATTCGAATGAGCAGTTCTTC NA TRBJ2-1 TRBD2 TRBV12-3/TRBV12-4
CASSSPPPAGFGYGYTF TGCGCCAGCAGCAGCCCCCCGCCGGCAGGGTTTGGGTATGGCTACACCTTC NA TRBJ1-2 NA TRBV4-1
CAISDPTSGSGQETQYF TGTGCCATCAGTGATCCAACTAGCGGGAGTGGGCAAGAGACCCAGTACTTC few TRBJ2-5 TRBD2 TRBV10-3
CASSPLGVGDTQYF TGTGCCAGCAGCCCCTTGGGGGTGGGGGATACGCAGTATTTT NA TRBJ2-3 NA TRBV27
CASSRSGKSSYEQYF TGTGCCAGTAGTAGAAGCGGGAAGAGCTCCTACGAGCAGTACTTC NA TRBJ2-7 TRBD2 TRBV19
CASSKHISGANVLTF TGTGCCAGCAGCAAACACATCTCTGGGGCCAACGTCCTGACTTTC NA TRBJ2-6 NA TRBV6-5
CASSLAWRSYEQYF TGTGCCAGCAGCTTAGCTTGGCGGTCCTACGAGCAGTACTTC few TRBJ2-7 NA TRBV7-9
CASSERGISNQPQHF TGTGCCAGCAGTGAAAGGGGGATTAGCAATCAGCCCCAGCATTTT NA TRBJ1-5 NA TRBV25-1
CASSQGIGGGTVDEQFF TGCGCCAGCAGCCAAGGGATCGGGGGAGGTACCGTCGATGAGCAGTTCTTC NA TRBJ2-1 NA TRBV4-3
CASSRRLAGVNNEQFF TGTGCCAGCAGCCGAAGGCTAGCGGGAGTAAACAATGAGCAGTTCTTC NA TRBJ2-1 TRBD2 TRBV7-8
CATRREGRYNEQFF TGTGCCACCAGACGGGAGGGCAGGTACAATGAGCAGTTCTTC NA TRBJ2-1 TRBD2 TRBV24-1
CSVEDLRGLGANVLTF TGCAGCGTTGAAGATCTGCGGGGGCTCGGGGCCAACGTCCTGACTTTC NA TRBJ2-6 NA TRBV29-1
CATSRDQTDSEKLFF TGTGCCACCAGCAGAGATCAGACAGATAGTGAAAAACTGTTTTTT NA TRBJ1-4 NA TRBV15
CAISGGLAVNEQFF TGTGCCATCAGTGGGGGACTAGCGGTCAATGAGCAGTTCTTC once TRBJ2-1 TRBD2 TRBV10-3
CATEEMRGPGNTIYF TGTGCCACCGAGGAGATGAGGGGGCCCGGAAACACCATATATTTT NA TRBJ1-3 TRBD1 TRBV11-2